This T cell receptor beta chain was obtained from a study of T cells in Graves' hyperthyroidism and ophthalmopathy. TCR beta CDR3 region amplification was performed from RNA transcripts. A set of HTBI primers served as the primers for a first-round RT-PCR of the TCR CDR3. TCRdb fed the multiplex PCR reads into MiXCR, producing one record per CDR3 protein. In the table there are hundreds of thousands of distinct CDR3 sequences, roughly 14% of which are singletons. The V end lost 1 base, the J end lost 2 bases, and 10 bases lay between the germline ends. This CDR3 region has 15 residues. This clonotype was found many times.

The genes are TRBV12-3 or TRBV12-4 and TRBJ2-3; D possibly corresponds to TRBD2 (6 bases). Sequencing was performed on blood. The source of this sequence is a man aged 18-30 years with Graves' ophthalmopathy. CDR3 DNA sequence: TGTGCCAGCAGTTTAGGCGGGGTGATCACAGATACGCAGTATTTT. Amino acid sequence: CASSLGGVITDTQYF.